These 19 T cell receptor beta chains share one sample of origin, sequenced in a study of molecular identifiers for immune sequencing clone quantification. TCRdb passed the PCR reads through MiXCR, listing each CDR3 protein once. Of some 100,000 distinct CDR3 sequences listed, roughly a third were seen once; the top ten hold 4% to 5%. Sequencing was performed on naive CD8+ T cells from blood, with Jurkat cell RNA spiked in. The subset here: FACS-sorted CD8+CD4-CCR7+CD45RA+ naive T cells. The source of these receptors is a human donor in good health. Some libraries in this study had Jurkat cell RNA spiked in.

In its sample, this clonotype was seen many times. In DNA form, the CDR3 reads TGTGCCAGCAGCTGGACAGAAAGCTATGGCTACACCTTC. It yields the protein CASSWTESYGYTF. The V call is TRBV12-3 or TRBV12-4, the J call TRBJ1-2; D is possibly TRBD1 (6 bases). Trimming removed 6 bases from V and 4 bases from J, with 12 bases in between. This CDR3 region has 13 residues.

About this clonotype itself: Just one base apart from a much larger clone, this may be a read error. The conserved closing phenylalanine or tryptophan is absent in this CDR3, likely reflecting a read error. The chain links TRBV7-2 to TRBJ2-1; no firm D call. The length of the CDR3 is 12 residues. Trimming took off 5 bases at V and 8 bases at J, with 10 bases between the two ends. The germline gives CDR1 SGHTA, CDR2 FQGNSA. Here the CDR3 DNA reads TGTGCCAGCAGCCCCCCCGGCTATGAGCAGTTCTCC. Translating gives CASSPPGYEQFS.

With regard to this clonotype: A much larger clonotype is one base distant, so this may be a read error. Lacking the conserved final phenylalanine or tryptophan, this CDR3 likely reflects a read error. V gene TRBV5-1 combines with J gene TRBJ2-3; D not resolved. Germline V gene data show CDR1 as SGHRS and CDR2 as YFSETQ. V was cut by 2 bases and J by 5 bases, with 3 bases left in between. The CDR3 runs to 11 residues. The CDR3 region is CASSLLDTQYS. The CDR3 nucleotides are TGCGCCAGCAGCTTACTAGATACGCAGTATTCT.

This clonotype came up many times. The chain employs TRBV4-3 and TRBJ1-1; D is uncertain. CDR1 and CDR2 (germline): LGHNA, YSLEER. The CDR3 consists of 14 residues. V was shortened by 0 bases and J by 2 bases, with 7 bases between the two germline ends. CDR3 nucleotide sequence: TGCGCCAGCAGCCAAGATAATAGTAACACTGAAGCTTTCTTT. Its protein product is CASSQDNSNTEAFF.

This clonotype was counted many times. The chain joins TRBV5-5 to TRBJ2-3, with 11 bases lining up with TRBD2. The V gene end was trimmed by 0 bases and the J gene end by 3 bases; junction bases not matched to a gene: 3. This CDR3 is 16 amino acids long. Germline CDR1 and CDR2: SGHKS and YYEKEE (reference sequence). The CDR3 DNA follows: TGTGCCAGCAGCTTGGCCAGACTAGCGGGGACAGATACGCAGTATTTT. As protein: CASSLARLAGTDTQYF. Based on the CDR3 plus reference TRBV5-5 and TRBJ2-3, the full variable domain is DAGVTQSPTHLIKTRGQQVTLRCSPISGHKSVSWYQQVLGQGPQFIFQYYEKEERGRGNFPDRFSARQFPNYSSELNVNALLLGDSALYLCASSLARLAGTDTQYFGPGTRLTVL.

A word on this clonotype: The junction shows a germline mismatch at one end, possibly a read error. This sequence joins TRBV7-6 and TRBJ2-3, with TRBD2 matching over 7 bases. The CDR3 spans 14 residues. Germline lookup yields CDR1 SGHVS and CDR2 FNYEAQ. CDR3 sequence reads: CASSRGPAGDTLYF. The CDR3 DNA sequence: TGTGCCAGCAGCCGAGGTCCGGCGGGAGATACGCTGTATTTT.

Of note for this clonotype: An end of the junction differs from the germline gene, which may be a read error. The chain joins TRBV11-2 to TRBJ2-7, with D perhaps matching TRBD1 or TRBD2 (5 bases each). In germline, CDR1 is SGHAT, CDR2 FQNNGV. This CDR3 is 18 amino acids long. The CDR3 nucleotides are TGTGTCAGCAGCTTAGATAGTCCGCTGGGGCCCCTCGGGAACGAGCAGTACTTC. This sequence encodes CVSSLDSPLGPLGNEQYF.

This clonotype was counted many times. The J gene is TRBJ2-3, the V gene TRBV28, with D hard to call. Germline V lookup: CDR1 MDHEN, CDR2 SYDVKM. CDR3 length: 11 residues. The V end lost 8 bases, the J end lost 4 bases, and 7 bases lay between the germline ends. CDR3 nucleotides: TGTGCCAGCGGGTTCGCAGATACGCAGTATTTT. This codes for CASGFADTQYF.

The CDR3 loop is CASSEGPPAETQYF. The CDR3 DNA is TGCGCCAGCAGTGAGGGTCCCCCGGCGGAGACCCAGTACTTC. This chain links TRBV10-1 with TRBJ2-5; D is undetermined. Trimming left V 2 bases short and J 5 bases short, with 12 bases between. Germline V gene lookup returns CDR1 WNHNN and CDR2 SYGVQD (reference sequence). The CDR3 covers 14 residues.

In the case of this clonotype: At one end the junction does not follow the germline gene, possibly because of a read error. This chain connects TRBV14 to TRBJ1-4; D gene uncertain. This CDR3 comprises 13 residues. Germline values: CDR1 SGHDN, CDR2 FVKESK. The CDR3 DNA reads TGTGCCAGCAGCCAGTGGGGAGGTGAAAAACTGATTTTT. Amino acids: CASSQWGGEKLIF.

Ten or more counts support this clonotype. The chain carries TRBV6-2 or TRBV6-3 and TRBJ1-1, with 7 nucleotides matching TRBD1. Trimming removed 7 bases from V and 7 bases from J; junction bases left unmatched: 9. The CDR3 has 13 amino acids. Germline CDR1 MNHEY, CDR2 SVGEGT. Here the CDR3 DNA reads TGTGCCAGCAAAGACAGGGTTTCAGATGAAGCTTTCTTT. Residues: CASKDRVSDEAFF.

In its sample, this clonotype was seen a few times. This sequence joins TRBV20-1 and TRBJ2-2; 9 nucleotides line up with TRBD2. CDR3 length: 16 residues. Germline V CDR1 and CDR2: DFQATT, SNEGSKA (reference sequence). Germline trimming cut 8 bases from V and 4 bases from J; bases unmatched to any gene: 14. The CDR3 DNA reads as TGCAGTACCATTCGTTTAGCGGGAGACGGCACCGGGGAGCTGTTTTTT. Translation gives CSTIRLAGDGTGELFF.

The rearrangement uses TRBV11-2 and TRBJ1-5; perhaps TRBD1 as D (5 bases). Trimming left V 1 base short and J 9 bases short, with 10 bases between. Germline loops: CDR1 SGHAT, CDR2 FQNNGV. There are 13 residues in the CDR3. The CDR3 here is CASSLGLGGPQHF. The CDR3, as DNA: TGTGCCAGCAGCTTAGGCTTGGGGGGGCCCCAGCATTTT.

V usage is TRBV6-1 and J usage is TRBJ2-7, with D uncertain. The CDR3 runs 10 residues. The V gene's germline CDR1 is MNHNS and CDR2 SASEGT. The ends were cut back, 7 bases at V and 4 bases at J, with 5 bases in the middle. The CDR3 loop is CASKSYEQYF. CDR3 coding DNA: TGTGCCAGCAAGTCTTACGAGCAGTACTTC.

J is TRBJ2-7 and V is TRBV9, with 7 bases lining up with TRBD2. Germline trimming cut 3 bases from V and 0 bases from J; bases unmatched to any gene: 3. Germline V gives CDR1 SGDLS, CDR2 YYNGEE. The CDR3 covers 14 residues. The CDR3 sequence: CASSGRTSSYEQYF. The DNA for the CDR3 is TGTGCCAGCAGCGGAAGGACTAGCTCCTACGAGCAGTACTTC.

V gene TRBV10-3 combines with J gene TRBJ2-3, with D possibly matching TRBD1 (5 bases). The CDR3 loop spans 16 amino acids. CDR1 and CDR2 from the germline V gene are ENHRY and SYGVKD. The V end was cut by 8 bases, the J end by 2 bases, with 20 bases between. DNA of the CDR3: TGTGCCATCGGGCCCCCCCAGACAGCGTCCACAGATACGCAGTATTTT. This gives the protein CAIGPPQTASTDTQYF.

In regard to this clonotype: A read error may be the cause here, since a much bigger clone is one base away. V is TRBV10-3 and J is TRBJ2-7, with TRBD2 matching 12 bases. Germline CDR1 ENHRY, CDR2 SYGVKD. The CDR3 is made up of 15 amino acids. Trimming removed 6 bases from V and 6 bases from J; junction bases left unmatched: 9. The CDR3 sequence is CAIRRPTSGSTEQYF. The CDR3 coding sequence is TGTGCCATCAGGCGCCCGACTAGCGGGAGTACCGAGCAGTACTTC.

The sample holds a few counts of this clonotype. The rearrangement uses TRBV19 and TRBJ2-5; D ambiguous. V was trimmed by 1 base and J by 5 bases, leaving 14 bases between them. CDR1 and CDR2 (germline): LNHDA, SQIVND (reference sequence). The CDR3 totals 15 residues. The CDR3 here is CASSIGAFKTETQYF. CDR3 DNA sequence: TGTGCCAGTAGTATAGGGGCCTTTAAGACGGAGACCCAGTACTTC.

This clonotype was seen many times. The CDR3 is CASSLVAARPPDTQYF. In DNA form, the CDR3 reads TGTGCCAGCAGTTTAGTAGCGGCAAGGCCCCCAGATACGCAGTATTTT. This rearrangement joins TRBV28 to TRBJ2-3, with D possibly being TRBD2 (6 bases). The CDR3 is made up of 16 amino acids. Germline V CDR1 and CDR2: MDHEN, SYDVKM. V lost 2 bases, J lost 4 bases, and 16 bases lay in between.